The rows below give T cell receptor beta chains drawn from one sample of a study of OX40 agonist ivuxolimab in advanced cancers. The assay was immunoSEQ multiplex PCR, and TCRdb's table has in-frame clones only and misses some. Among about 66,000 clones listed, roughly 88% were seen once. The sample was CD4+ or CD8+ T cells sorted from blood, taken in a trial of the OX40 agonist ivuxolimab. Receptor source: an adult with an advanced solid tumor such as melanoma, head and neck, liver or kidney cancer. Each CDR3 is given with its conserved first and last residue. The order of the fields is D gene, clone size, V gene, J gene, CDR3 DNA, CDR3 protein. D genes are given only for firm matches. Clone size is shown for a subset of rows, as once, few, many or a class of expanded clone.

>NA|NA|TRBV11-2|TRBJ1-5
TGTGCCAGCAGCTTAACCCCGCGCACCTTCAGGGGTCAGCCCCAGCATTTT
CASSLTPRTFRGQPQHF
>NA|NA|TRBV28|TRBJ1-5
TGTGCCAGCAGAGACAATCAGCCCCAGCATTTT
CASRDNQPQHF
>TRBD1|NA|TRBV4-2|TRBJ1-6
TGTGCCAGCAGCCCAGGGGGCTTCTATAATTCACCCCTCCACTTT
CASSPGGFYNSPLHF
>NA|NA|TRBV19|TRBJ2-1
TGTGCCAGTAGTGGGCCAGGGAAGGTCCATGAGCAGTTCTTC
CASSGPGKVHEQFF
>TRBD1|NA|TRBV7-3|TRBJ1-6
TGTGCCAGCAGCCGGGACAGGGGAAATTCACCCCTCCACTTT
CASSRDRGNSPLHF
>NA|NA|TRBV7-2|TRBJ1-1
TGTGCCAGCACCCTTAGGGCAGGGCTTGGCACTGAAGCTTTCTTT
CASTLRAGLGTEAFF
>TRBD1|NA|TRBV12-5|TRBJ1-5
TGTGCTAGTGGTTTGGTGGTCTTCGGACAGGGAGGTTCGCCCCAGCATTTT
CASGLVVFGQGGSPQHF
>NA|few|TRBV19|TRBJ1-5
TGTGCCAGTAGTAGGGAAGCTTGGTGGCCCCAGCATTTT
CASSREAWWPQHF
>NA|NA|TRBV19|TRBJ2-3
TGTGCCAGCCGCCGAGTTAGCACAGATACGCAGTATTTT
CASRRVSTDTQYF
>NA|NA|TRBV6-1|TRBJ1-5
TGTGCCAGCAGTGAGATGGTGGCAGGGCAGGGCCAGCCCCAGCATTTT
CASSEMVAGQGQPQHF
>NA|NA|TRBV7-2|TRBJ1-2
TGTGCCAGCAGCCCACCCCCGGGCAGGGATAACGGCTACACCTTC
CASSPPPGRDNGYTF
>NA|NA|TRBV7-2|TRBJ1-4
TGTGCCAGCAGGTCTCCACTGCTTAATGAAAAACTGTTTTTT
CASRSPLLNEKLFF
>NA|NA|TRBV2|TRBJ1-2
TGTGCCAGCAGTGAAGAGGGCGGGGAAACTGGCTACACCTTC
CASSEEGGETGYTF
>NA|NA|TRBV28|TRBJ1-6
TGTGCCAGCGGGACAAATAATTCACCCCTCCACTTT
CASGTNNSPLHF
>NA|once|TRBV7-3|TRBJ1-1
TGTGCCAGCAGCCGGGACGGAGGACAAGCTTTCTTT
CASSRDGGQAFF
>TRBD1|NA|TRBV7-9|TRBJ1-4
TGTGCCAGCAGCTCCCGAGGACAGGGGGCGGCTGAAAAACTGTTTTTT
CASSSRGQGAAEKLFF
>NA|NA|TRBV6-6|TRBJ1-2
TGTGCCAGCAGTTACCCAACCTACACGGGAGGATTTGTTTACACCTTC
CASSYPTYTGGFVYTF
>TRBD2|NA|TRBV7-6|TRBJ2-2
TGTGCCAGCAGCATTACTAGCGGGGGCTACACCGGGGAGCTGTTTTTT
CASSITSGGYTGELFF
>TRBD2|NA|TRBV4-2|TRBJ2-7
TGTGCCAGCAGCCCAGGAGGCGGGGGGGTTTACGAGCAGTACTTC
CASSPGGGGVYEQYF
>NA|NA|TRBV7-9|TRBJ1-5
TGTGCCAGCAGCTTAGGAGGTTCGCTAAGCGGGTTTCAGCCCCAGCATTTT
CASSLGGSLSGFQPQHF
>TRBD2|NA|TRBV5-1|TRBJ2-1
TGCGCCAGCAGCACACAAGCGGGGGCATACAATGAGCAGTTCTTC
CASSTQAGAYNEQFF
>NA|NA|TRBV7-8|TRBJ1-3
TGTGCCAGCAGCTTTGGGCAGCCCTACTCTGGAAACACCATATATTTT
CASSFGQPYSGNTIYF
>NA|NA|TRBV7-9|TRBJ2-3
TGTGCCAGCAGCTCCGGGCCCAGTCCAGATACGCAGTATTTT
CASSSGPSPDTQYF
>NA|NA|TRBV5-6|TRBJ1-1
TGTGCCAGCAGTTCCGACCCGACAAGGAACACTGAAGCTTTCTTT
CASSSDPTRNTEAFF
>NA|NA|TRBV11-2|TRBJ2-7
TGTGCCAGCAGCCGCATTATTTATTACGAGCAGTACTTC
CASSRIIYYEQYF
>NA|NA|TRBV9|TRBJ2-3
TGTGCCAGCAGCATCTGGAGGGGGGGAAGCACAGATACGCAGTATTTT
CASSIWRGGSTDTQYF
>NA|NA|TRBV5-4|TRBJ2-3
TGTGCCAGCAGCTCTGCTGGGGCCACAGATACGCAGTATTTT
CASSSAGATDTQYF
>NA|NA|TRBV15|TRBJ1-1
TGTGCCACCAGCAGAGACCTCCTGAACACTGAAGCTTTCTTT
CATSRDLLNTEAFF
>TRBD1|NA|TRBV10-3|TRBJ2-7
TGTGCCGCCCGGACAGGGGAAATCTACGAGCAGTACTTC
CAARTGEIYEQYF
>NA|NA|TRBV9|TRBJ1-3
TGTGCCAGCAGCGTGAGGTCAGGGGCTGGAAACACCATATATTTT
CASSVRSGAGNTIYF
>NA|NA|TRBV9|TRBJ1-5
TGTGCCAGCAGCGTAGATCCTCAACCGGATCTAAGGGGCCAGCATTTT
CASSVDPQPDLRGQHF
>NA|NA|TRBV30|TRBJ2-5
TGTGCCTGGAGCGACGGGGAGACCCAGTACTTC
CAWSDGETQYF
>TRBD1|NA|TRBV7-2|TRBJ2-7
TGTGCCAGCAGCTCAATCCCAGGGGGCGGCGAGCAGTACTTC
CASSSIPGGGEQYF
>NA|NA|TRBV7-2|TRBJ1-2
TGTGCCAGCAGCTTAGACTTCCGGGACGAGGGCTACACCTTC
CASSLDFRDEGYTF
>TRBD2|NA|TRBV9|TRBJ2-2
TGTGCCAGCAGCGTAAGCGGGGCCGCGAACACCGGGGAGCTGTTTTTT
CASSVSGAANTGELFF
>NA|NA|TRBV2|TRBJ2-5
TGTGCCAGCAGTGAGGTGGCTGGGGAGACCCTGTACTTC
CASSEVAGETLYF
>TRBD1|NA|TRBV5-1|TRBJ1-4
TGCGCCAGCAGCTCGGGACAGGGAGGCCTAAGAGAAAAACTGTTTTTT
CASSSGQGGLREKLFF
>TRBD2|NA|TRBV2|TRBJ2-5
TGTGCCAGCAGTGAAGCGGGGACTAGAAGCCAAGAGACCCAGTACTTC
CASSEAGTRSQETQYF
>TRBD2|NA|TRBV4-3|TRBJ2-3
TGCGCCAGCAGCCAAGTTTTAGCGGGGGGCCGTATTGTTAGCACAGATACGCAGTATTTT
CASSQVLAGGRIVSTDTQYF
>TRBD2|NA|TRBV7-3|TRBJ2-3
TGTGCCAGCAGCTTAACCGGGACTAGAGAAGATACGCAGTATTTT
CASSLTGTREDTQYF
>NA|NA|TRBV6-6|TRBJ2-1
TGTGCCAGCGGTAAGGGCCTTAGCTCCTACAATGAGCAGTTCTTC
CASGKGLSSYNEQFF
>NA|NA|TRBV5-8|TRBJ2-3
TGTGCCAGCACTCTCCCTGGACAAGGGGGAGATACGCAGTATTTT
CASTLPGQGGDTQYF
>TRBD2|once|TRBV7-9|TRBJ2-3
TGTGCCAGCAGCTTGCAAGCGGGGGCAATCACAGATACGCAGTATTTT
CASSLQAGAITDTQYF
>NA|NA|TRBV6-5|TRBJ1-4
TGTGCCAGCAGCTACCCCGAGGGAAAACTGTTTTTT
CASSYPEGKLFF
>NA|NA|TRBV7-8|TRBJ1-1
TGTGCCAGCAGCTTCGGGACGGCTGAAGCTTTCTTT
CASSFGTAEAFF
>NA|once|TRBV28|TRBJ1-3
TGTGCCAGCAGTCCCACAGAGCTCTCCTCTGGAAACACCATATATTTT
CASSPTELSSGNTIYF
>NA|NA|TRBV4-1|TRBJ1-2
TGCGCCAGCAGCCAAGAGATTTCCATAACGGGTGGCTATGGCTACACCTTC
CASSQEISITGGYGYTF
>TRBD1|NA|TRBV2|TRBJ1-1
TGTGCCAGCTCCCGGACAGGGGGTAGGAACACTGAAGCTTTCTTT
CASSRTGGRNTEAFF
>NA|NA|TRBV9|TRBJ2-3
TGTGCCAGCACCCCACTAGGGGGGGCCGCAGATACGCAGTATTTT
CASTPLGGAADTQYF
>NA|NA|TRBV5-1|TRBJ2-1
TGCGCCAGCAGCTTCCGGACGGCAGGAGGCTCCTACAATGAGCAGTTCTTC
CASSFRTAGGSYNEQFF
>NA|once|TRBV11-2|TRBJ2-5
TGTGCCAGCAGCTTGAAGAGTATATTTCAAGAGACCCAGTACTTC
CASSLKSIFQETQYF
>NA|NA|TRBV20-1|TRBJ2-3
TGCAGGGGGGGAGATACGCAGTATTTT
CRGGDTQYF
>NA|NA|TRBV7-8|TRBJ1-4
TGTGCCAGCAGCTTGACAGCGACTAATGAAAAACTGTTTTTT
CASSLTATNEKLFF